This T cell receptor (beta chain) emerged from a study of blood T cells in healthy people across ages. For the second PCR, which ran for 7 to 11 cycles, a sample-barcoded 5' primer and a J-beta primer mix were used. MiXCR, applied by TCRdb to the 5' RACE reads, yields one record per CDR3 protein. The table lists 700,000 to 1,000,000 distinct CDR3 sequences, around two fifths of them singletons. This clonotype occurred a few times. This CDR3 is 14 amino acids long. Germline CDR1 SGHTA, CDR2 FQGTGA. V dropped 5 bases and J dropped 4 bases, with 14 bases sitting between them. Specimen: blood. J is TRBJ1-2 and V is TRBV7-3, with D possibly being TRBD1 (6 bases). The TCR originated in a man in his sixties in good health. This CDR3 reads CASSPGDKSYGYTF. DNA of the CDR3: TGTGCCAGCAGCCCCGGGGACAAGTCCTATGGCTACACCTTC.